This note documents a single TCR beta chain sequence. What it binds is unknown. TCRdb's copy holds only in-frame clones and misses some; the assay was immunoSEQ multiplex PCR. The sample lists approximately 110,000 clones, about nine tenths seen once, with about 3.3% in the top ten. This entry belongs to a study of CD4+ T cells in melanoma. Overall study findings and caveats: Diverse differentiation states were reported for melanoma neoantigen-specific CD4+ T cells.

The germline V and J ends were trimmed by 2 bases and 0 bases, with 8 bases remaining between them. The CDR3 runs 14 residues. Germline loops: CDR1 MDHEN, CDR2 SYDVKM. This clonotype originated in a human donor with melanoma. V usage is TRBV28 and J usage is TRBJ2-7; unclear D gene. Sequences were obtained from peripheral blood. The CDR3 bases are TGTGCCAGCAGTTTAGTGGGGAACTCCTACGAGCAGTACTTC. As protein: CASSLVGNSYEQYF.